This TCR beta chain stems from a study of T cell responses to AZD1222 COVID-19 vaccine. Study summary: Second-dose timings of about 4 or about 12 weeks were pooled.

The CDR3 covers 14 residues. The ends lost 3 bases at V and 6 bases at J; junction bases unmatched: 4. CDR1 is LGHNA, CDR2 YSLEER, per germline. TCRdb keeps only in-frame clones here, not all; method: immunoSEQ multiplex PCR. The table has about 91,000 clones, about 88% seen once; the top ten hold approximately 21%. The chain carries TRBV4-3 and TRBJ2-2; 7 bases map to TRBD1. The source of this sequence is an adult in good health. Material: peripheral blood, obtained on day 0 of AZD1222 vaccination. The CDR3 loop reads CASSQTGLAGELFF. The CDR3 DNA sequence: TGCGCCAGCAGCCAGACAGGGTTGGCCGGGGAGCTGTTTTTT.